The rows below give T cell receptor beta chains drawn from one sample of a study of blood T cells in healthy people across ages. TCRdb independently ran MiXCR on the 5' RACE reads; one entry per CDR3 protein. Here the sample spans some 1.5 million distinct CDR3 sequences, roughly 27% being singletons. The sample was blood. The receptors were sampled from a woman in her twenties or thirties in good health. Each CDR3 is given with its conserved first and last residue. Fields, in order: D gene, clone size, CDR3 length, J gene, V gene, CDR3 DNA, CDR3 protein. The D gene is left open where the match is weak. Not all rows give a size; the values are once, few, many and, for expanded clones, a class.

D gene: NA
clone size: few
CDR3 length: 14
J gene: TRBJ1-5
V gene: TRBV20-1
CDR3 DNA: TGCAGTGCAGACCCGGAGGGGGACAATCAGCCCCAGCATTTT
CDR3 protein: CSADPEGDNQPQHF

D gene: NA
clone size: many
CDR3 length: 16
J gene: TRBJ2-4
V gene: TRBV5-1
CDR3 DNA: TGCGCCAGCAGCGTCGAGCCGGGAAGGGGTAGAAACATTCAGTACTTC
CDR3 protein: CASSVEPGRGRNIQYF

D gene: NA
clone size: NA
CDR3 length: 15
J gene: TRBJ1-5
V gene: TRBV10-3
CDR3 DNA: TGTGCCATCAGAGAGGGTTCCGGCAGCAATCAGCCCCAGCATTTT
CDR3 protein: CAIREGSGSNQPQHF

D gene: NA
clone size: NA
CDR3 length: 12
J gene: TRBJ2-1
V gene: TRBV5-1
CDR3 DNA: TGCACCAGCGCCCCCGGAGGGGAGACCCAGTTCTTC
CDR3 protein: CTSAPGGETQFF

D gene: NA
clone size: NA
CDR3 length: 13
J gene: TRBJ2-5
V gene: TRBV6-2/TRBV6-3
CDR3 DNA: TGTGCCAGCGGAAAACAGGGCCTGGAGACCCAGTACTTC
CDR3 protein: CASGKQGLETQYF

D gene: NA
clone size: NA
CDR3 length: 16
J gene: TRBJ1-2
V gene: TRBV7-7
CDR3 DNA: TGTGCCAGCAGCTCCAGGAAGAGAGATCATAACTATGGCTACACCTTC
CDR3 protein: CASSSRKRDHNYGYTF

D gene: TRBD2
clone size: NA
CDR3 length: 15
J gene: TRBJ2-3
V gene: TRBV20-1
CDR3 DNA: TGCAGCTGCCGGTTGGGGGGACTAGCGTTAGATACGCAGTATTTT
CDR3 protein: CSCRLGGLALDTQYF

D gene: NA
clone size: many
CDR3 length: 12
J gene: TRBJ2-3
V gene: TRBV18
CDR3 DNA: TGTGCCAGCAGCCCGTCTTCAGATACGCAGTATTTT
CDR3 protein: CASSPSSDTQYF

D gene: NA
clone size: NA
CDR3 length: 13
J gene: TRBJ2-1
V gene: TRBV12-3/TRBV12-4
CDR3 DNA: TGTGCCAGCAGCATGGAACCCGCGTATGAGCAGTTCTTC
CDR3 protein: CASSMEPAYEQFF

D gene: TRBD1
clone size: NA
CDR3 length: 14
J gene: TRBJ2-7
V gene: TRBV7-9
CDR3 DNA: TGTGCCAGCAGCACAAGGACAGGGGGTGGCGAGCAGTACTTC
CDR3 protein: CASSTRTGGGEQYF

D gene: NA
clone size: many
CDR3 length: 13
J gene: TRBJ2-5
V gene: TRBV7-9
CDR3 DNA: TGTGCCAGCAGCTCCTCCCCGGGAGAGACCCAGTACTTC
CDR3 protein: CASSSSPGETQYF

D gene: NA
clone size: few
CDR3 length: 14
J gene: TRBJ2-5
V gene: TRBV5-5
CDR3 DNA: TGTGCCAGCAGCGTCGGAGTGGGGGCAGAGACCCAGTACTTC
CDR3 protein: CASSVGVGAETQYF

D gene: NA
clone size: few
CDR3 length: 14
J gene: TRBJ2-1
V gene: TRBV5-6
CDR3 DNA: TGTGCCAGCAGCTTGGGACAGGCTCGGGCTGAGCAGTTCTTC
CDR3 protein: CASSLGQARAEQFF

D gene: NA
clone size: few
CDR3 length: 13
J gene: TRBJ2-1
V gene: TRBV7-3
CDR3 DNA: TGTGCCAGCAGCTTATCCGCTACAGATGAGCAGTTCTTC
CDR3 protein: CASSLSATDEQFF

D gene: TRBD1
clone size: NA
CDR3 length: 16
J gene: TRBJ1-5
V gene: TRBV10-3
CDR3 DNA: TGTGCCATCAGTGAGTCCGGGACAGGGGGCCACCAGCCCCAGCATTTT
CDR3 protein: CAISESGTGGHQPQHF

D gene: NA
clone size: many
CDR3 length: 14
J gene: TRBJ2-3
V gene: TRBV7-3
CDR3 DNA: TGTGCCAGCAGCGCGGGCTCGAGCACAGATACGCAGTATTTT
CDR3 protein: CASSAGSSTDTQYF

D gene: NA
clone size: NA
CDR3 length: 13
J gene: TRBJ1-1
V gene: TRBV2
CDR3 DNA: TGTGCCAGCGATACAGGGATGAACACTGAAGCTTTCTTT
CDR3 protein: CASDTGMNTEAFF

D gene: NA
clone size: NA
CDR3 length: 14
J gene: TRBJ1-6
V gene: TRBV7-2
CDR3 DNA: TGTGCCAGCAGCTTTAAGGCATATAATTCACCCCTCCACTTT
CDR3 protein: CASSFKAYNSPLHF

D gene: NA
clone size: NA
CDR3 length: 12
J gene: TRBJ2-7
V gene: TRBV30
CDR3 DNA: TGTGCCTTCCGAGGGGGAAACTACGAGCAGTACTTC
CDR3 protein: CAFRGGNYEQYF

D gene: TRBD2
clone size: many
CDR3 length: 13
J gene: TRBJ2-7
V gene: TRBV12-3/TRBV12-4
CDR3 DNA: TGTGCCAGCAGAGTAGCGGGGGGTTACGAGCAGTACTTC
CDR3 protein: CASRVAGGYEQYF

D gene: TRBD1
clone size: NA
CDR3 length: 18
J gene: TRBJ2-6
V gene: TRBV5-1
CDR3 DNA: TGCGCCAGCAGCTTGGACGGGACAGCCCTCTCTGGGGCCAACGTCCTGACTTTC
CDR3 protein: CASSLDGTALSGANVLTF

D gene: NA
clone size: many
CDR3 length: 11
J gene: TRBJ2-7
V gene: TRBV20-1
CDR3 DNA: TGCAGTGCTTGGACAGACTACGAGCAGTACTTC
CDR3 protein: CSAWTDYEQYF

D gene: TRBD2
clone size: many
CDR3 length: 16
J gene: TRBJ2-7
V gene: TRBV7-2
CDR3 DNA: TGTGCCAGCAGCAAGACTAGCGGGGGGGCTCGCGTCGAGCAGTACTTC
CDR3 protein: CASSKTSGGARVEQYF

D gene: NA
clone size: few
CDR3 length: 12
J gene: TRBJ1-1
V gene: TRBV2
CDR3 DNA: TGTGCCAGCAGTCCACAGGTCTCTGAAGCTTTCTTT
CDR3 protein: CASSPQVSEAFF

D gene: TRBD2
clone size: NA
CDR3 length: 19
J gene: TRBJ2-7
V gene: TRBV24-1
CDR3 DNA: TGTGCCACCAGTGATTTTCGGCTAGCGGGAGGCCGGGAGCAAGATACCCAGTACTTC
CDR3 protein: CATSDFRLAGGREQDTQYF

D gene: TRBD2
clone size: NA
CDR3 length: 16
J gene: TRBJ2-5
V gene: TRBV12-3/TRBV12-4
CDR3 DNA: TGTGCCAGCAGACCGGCCGGGACTAGCGGGAGGCAGACCCAGTACTTC
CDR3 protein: CASRPAGTSGRQTQYF

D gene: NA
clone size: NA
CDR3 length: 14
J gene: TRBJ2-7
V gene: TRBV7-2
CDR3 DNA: TGTGCCAGCAGCTTAATGGTCGTCGCCTACGAGCAGTACTTC
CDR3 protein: CASSLMVVAYEQYF

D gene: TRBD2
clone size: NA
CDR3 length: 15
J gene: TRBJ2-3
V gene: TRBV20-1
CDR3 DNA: TGCAGTGCCCAGAATAAGCGGGGGGTCACAGATACGCAGTATTTT
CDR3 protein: CSAQNKRGVTDTQYF

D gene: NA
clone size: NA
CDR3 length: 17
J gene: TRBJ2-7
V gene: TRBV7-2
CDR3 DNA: TGTGCCAGCAGCCAAGAGGAGGCGGGATATCGGTCCTACGAGCAGTACTTC
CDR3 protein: CASSQEEAGYRSYEQYF

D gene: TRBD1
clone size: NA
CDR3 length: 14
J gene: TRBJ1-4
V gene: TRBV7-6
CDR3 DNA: TGTGCCAGCAGCTTACGGGACAGGGCTGAAAAACGGTTTTTT
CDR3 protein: CASSLRDRAEKRFF

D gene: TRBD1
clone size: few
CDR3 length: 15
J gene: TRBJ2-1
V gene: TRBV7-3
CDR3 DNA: TGTGCCAGCAGCTTAAGGCCGGACAGGTACAATGAGCAGTTCTTC
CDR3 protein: CASSLRPDRYNEQFF

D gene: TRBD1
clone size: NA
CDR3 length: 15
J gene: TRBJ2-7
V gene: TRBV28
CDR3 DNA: TGTGCCAGCAGGGTGGGACAGGGGGGGGACTACGAGCAGTACTTC
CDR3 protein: CASRVGQGGDYEQYF

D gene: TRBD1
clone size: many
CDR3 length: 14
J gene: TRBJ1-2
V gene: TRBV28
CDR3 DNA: TGTGCCAGCACACCAATCGACAGGGCAAATGGCTACACCTTC
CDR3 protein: CASTPIDRANGYTF

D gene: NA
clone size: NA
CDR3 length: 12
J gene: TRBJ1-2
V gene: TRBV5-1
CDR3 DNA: TGCGCCAGCAGACCGGACAGTCACGGCTACACCTTC
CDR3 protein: CASRPDSHGYTF

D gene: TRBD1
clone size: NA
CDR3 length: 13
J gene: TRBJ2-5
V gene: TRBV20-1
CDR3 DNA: TGCAGTGCTCCGACAGGGGGACAAGAGACCCAGTACTTC
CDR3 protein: CSAPTGGQETQYF

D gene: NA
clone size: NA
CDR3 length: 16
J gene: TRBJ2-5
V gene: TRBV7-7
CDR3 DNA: TGTGCCAGCAGCTTGGGTCCAAACAGGGTCCAAGAGACCCAGTACTTC
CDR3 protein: CASSLGPNRVQETQYF

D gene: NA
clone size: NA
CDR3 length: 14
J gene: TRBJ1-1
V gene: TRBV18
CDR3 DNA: TGTGTCAGCAAACCGGACCGCTCGATCCCTGAAGCTTTCTTT
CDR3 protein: CVSKPDRSIPEAFF

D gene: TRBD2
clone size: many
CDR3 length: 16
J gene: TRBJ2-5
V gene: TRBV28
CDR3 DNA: TGTGCCAGCGGCGGTCTTAGCGGGGGGGCGGGCGAGACCCAGTACTTC
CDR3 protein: CASGGLSGGAGETQYF

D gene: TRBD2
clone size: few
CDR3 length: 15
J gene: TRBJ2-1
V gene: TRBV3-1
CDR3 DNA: TGTGCCAGCAGCCAAGACGCTAGCGGAGGATCCGAGCAGTTCTTC
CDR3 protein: CASSQDASGGSEQFF

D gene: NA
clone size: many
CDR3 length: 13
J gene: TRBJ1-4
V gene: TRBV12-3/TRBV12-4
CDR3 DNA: TGTGCCAGCAGTTTGAGGTCTAACGAAAAACTGTTTTTT
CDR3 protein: CASSLRSNEKLFF

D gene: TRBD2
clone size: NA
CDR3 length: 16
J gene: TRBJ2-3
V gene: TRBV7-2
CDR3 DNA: TGTGCCAGCAGCTTAGCCCTAGCGGGTTTCACAGATACGCAGTATTTT
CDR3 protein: CASSLALAGFTDTQYF

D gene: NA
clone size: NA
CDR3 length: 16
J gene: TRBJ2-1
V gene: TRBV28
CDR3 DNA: TGTGCCAGCAGTCCGCAGGGTTTCGCAAGTCGAGATGAGCAGTTCTTC
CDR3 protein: CASSPQGFASRDEQFF